In its sample, the clone carrying this T cell receptor (beta chain) was seen many times. The antigen remains undetermined. Time point given: blood at routine non-recurrence follow-up after resection. Sequencing of whole RNA from tumor, nontumor lung or frozen PBMC involved no sorting. TCRdb reprocessed the 5' RACE reads via MiXCR and lists one record per CDR3 protein. This table holds about 120,000 distinct CDR3 sequences, 10% to 15% found once. Germline CDR1 and CDR2: LGHDT and YNNKEL (reference sequence). CDR3 length: 17 residues. After removal of 0 bases from V and 0 bases from J, the junction contained 7 bases not matched to a gene. This entry comes from a study of spatial heterogeneity in lung cancer. Study-wide results and limits: Ubiquitous expanded tumor TCRs appeared in blood more at resection than follow-up.

The receptor comes from a male donor with early-stage non-small cell lung cancer. V is TRBV3-1 and J is TRBJ2-7; 8 bases match TRBD1. The sample was PBMCs, taken at follow-up. CDR3 loop: CASSQDFGDRSSYEQYF. The DNA of the CDR3 is TGTGCCAGCAGCCAAGATTTTGGGGACAGGAGCTCCTACGAGCAGTACTTC.